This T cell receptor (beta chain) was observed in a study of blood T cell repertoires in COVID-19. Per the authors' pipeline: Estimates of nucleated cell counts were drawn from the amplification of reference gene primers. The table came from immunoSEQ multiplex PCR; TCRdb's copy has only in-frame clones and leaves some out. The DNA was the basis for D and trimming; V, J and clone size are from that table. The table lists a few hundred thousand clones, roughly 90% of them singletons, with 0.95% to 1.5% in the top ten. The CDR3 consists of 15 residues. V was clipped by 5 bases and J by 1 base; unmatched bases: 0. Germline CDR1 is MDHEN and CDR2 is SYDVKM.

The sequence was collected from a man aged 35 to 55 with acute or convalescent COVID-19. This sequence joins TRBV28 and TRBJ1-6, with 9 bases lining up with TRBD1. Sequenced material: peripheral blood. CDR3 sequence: CASSGQGSYNSPLHF. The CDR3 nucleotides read TGTGCCAGCAGTGGACAGGGGTCCTATAATTCACCCCTCCACTTT.